Reported below is one T cell receptor beta chain. This clone was picked up a small number of times. Its target antigen remains unknown. No much larger clonotype is one base removed from it; base qualities were not supplied. No immune events, such as infections, were documented for the healthy donors during the collection period. Healthy-donor blood repertoires served as a training cohort to calibrate time-dependent variance in a beta-binomial model of T-cell clone differential abundance. The training cohort comprised about ten healthy donors, 3 female and 7 male. On average the donors were 43 years old, and their ages spanned about 29 to 64 years. Obtained from a commercial supplier, whole blood was collected from each healthy donor at three time points set around 2 weeks apart. For immunosequencing, genomic DNA was extracted from whole blood that had not been sorted. These data originate in a study of identifying expanded T cells in peripheral blood (dated by TCRdb to the late 2010s). About the investigation overall: Four technical replicates, made by sequencing separate aliquots from the same pool of genomic DNA, were compared pairwise. Study-level results and caveats: Across all healthy-donor time intervals, the beta-binomial model significantly cut both the number of clones called differentially abundant and the false-positive rate. It was expected by the authors that biological variance in healthy repertoires might increase further over much longer intervals, such as months to years. Across all healthy donors, variance in clone template counts between roughly 2-week samples was found to increase significantly with total template count. The binomial model flagged approximately 1.3 differentially abundant clones between technical replicates but 15 to 17 over two weeks and roughly 20 over roughly 4 weeks.

The junction shows trimming of 4 bases on V and 5 bases on J, and the gene matches do not reach 12 bases of it. The germline V gene encodes CDR1 SGHTA and CDR2 FQGNSA. The CDR3 covers 16 residues, taking in both the cysteine and the phenylalanine. Only the CDR3 portion is preserved as DNA: 48 bases, with reading frame beginning at the first base. The immunoSEQ Assay, which uses bias-controlled multiplex PCR amplification of genomic DNA, was used to profile TCRbeta CDR3 regions. The published analysis was carried out like this. To quantify the absolute abundance of each unique TCRbeta CDR3 region, the sequences were collapsed and filtered. Differential abundance was tested with two models: a binomial (Fisher-equivalent) model and a beta-binomial model that adds time-dependent variance fitted from healthy donors. Any clone with fewer than 5 combined templates was excluded, and a clone was called differentially abundant if its Benjamini-Hochberg FDR was below 0.01. In the beta-binomial model, variance was expressed as a function of the total template count across the two samples, in the form v = (b*log(k)+a)^2. Imported from immuneACCESS, the table was reduced by TCRdb to in-frame sequences with V and J called. These copies leave out some clones; in studies compared against another copy, an unresolved V gene accounts for under half, and the cause of the remainder is not known. The DNA was the basis for D and trimming; V, J and clone size are from that table. The sample table shows some 90,000 clones, and more than 75% are seen once. The top ten clones comprise 15% to 20% of the sample.

This chain is built from TRBV7-2 and TRBJ2-5, and TRBD2 matches 8 of the central bases. This sequence originates from a person aged 18-69 years in good health. The sequencing input was blood. CDR3 loop: CASSSPPGGVRETQYF. The sequence in DNA is TGTGCCAGCAGCTCCCCTCCCGGGGGGGTCCGTGAGACCCAGTACTTC.